The present TCR beta chain was sequenced within a study of T-cell memory formation after mild COVID-19. V lost 2 bases and J 2 bases, leaving 4 bases between the germline ends. The CDR3 sequence is 13 residues long. The 5'RACE method, run with constant-segment primers, produced TCR alpha and TCR beta cDNA libraries (carrying sample barcodes and UMIs). One entry per CDR3 protein, called by TCRdb with MiXCR from the 5' RACE reads. This table holds roughly 620,000 distinct CDR3 sequences, roughly 18% found once. This clonotype was picked up one time. The specimen was PBMCs or a T cell subset sorted from them (not recorded which). The chain couples TRBV12-3 or TRBV12-4 to TRBJ2-1; the D is unclear. This receptor was taken from an adult woman who had mild COVID-19 (a few samples of this study predate the infection). Cell type and time point are not known. The CDR3 DNA is TGTGCCAGCAGTTTACTACCCTACAATGAGCAGTTCTTC. Protein product: CASSLLPYNEQFF.